A single sample is the source of the 5 T cell receptor beta chains below, sequenced in a study of T-cell reconstitution after alpha-beta-depleted transplantation in children. Researchers prepared the TCRbeta library using unique molecular identifiers, the study reports. TCRdb called the PCR reads again in MiXCR, with one record for every CDR3 protein. Of 200,000 to 250,000 distinct CDR3 sequences in the sample, approximately 8.9% are singletons; the top ten hold 6% to 7%. The starting material was PBMCs, mostly from graft donor cells, obtained 180 days after TCRalphabeta/CD19-depleted stem cell transplant. The receptors come from a male patient younger than 18 who had a stem cell transplant for acute lymphoblastic leukemia, so the T cells may come from the graft donor.

This clonotype was seen ten or more times. This chain uses TRBV11-3 with TRBJ2-5; D is perhaps TRBD2 (6 bases). Germline CDR1 reads SGHNT; CDR2 reads YENEEA. CDR3 length equals 13 residues. V was clipped by 4 bases and J by 5 bases, with 11 bases between them. The CDR3 reads CASSSEGRETQYF. CDR3 DNA sequence: TGTGCCAGCAGCTCGGAGGGTCGGGAGACCCAGTACTTC.

This clonotype was found many times. The chain couples TRBV7-2 to TRBJ2-7, with D perhaps TRBD1 or TRBD2 (5 bases each). Germline CDR1 and CDR2: SGHTA and FQGNSA. Trimming left V 0 bases short and J 4 bases short, with 22 bases between. This CDR3 is 18 amino acids long. The CDR3 protein is CASSLAGFGAMVLYEQYF. DNA for the CDR3: TGTGCCAGCAGCTTAGCGGGGTTCGGGGCTATGGTTCTGTACGAGCAGTACTTC.

The chain uses TRBV6-1 and TRBJ2-7, with 7 bases fitting TRBD2. Germline-derived CDR1 and CDR2 are MNHNS and SASEGT. J gave up 5 bases and V 1 base, and 8 bases lay outside the gene matches. The CDR3 sequence is 15 residues long. CDR3 coding DNA: TGTGCCAGCAGTGAAGGGCAGGGACTATCCCACGAGCAGTACTTC. It codes for CASSEGQGLSHEQYF.

This clonotype was counted a single time. The chain recombines TRBV5-5 with TRBJ2-7; D may correspond to TRBD1 or TRBD2 (5 bases each). This CDR3 has 15 amino acids. Germline V lookup: CDR1 SGHKS, CDR2 YYEKEE (reference sequence). Trimming cost V 7 bases and J 2 bases, with 19 bases left between them. The CDR3 here is CASRSRGFLPYEQYF. As DNA, the CDR3 is TGTGCCAGCCGCTCCCGGGGCTTCTTACCCTACGAGCAGTACTTC.

This clonotype has ten or more counts. The chain employs TRBV6-1 and TRBJ1-1; D not resolved. Trimming took 11 bases from V and 4 from J, leaving 17 bases between them. CDR1 and CDR2 (germline): MNHNS, SASEGT. This CDR3 has 13 amino acids. CDR3 residues: CAGLGSARTEAFF. The DNA of the CDR3 is TGTGCCGGCCTTGGGTCGGCTCGCACTGAAGCTTTCTTT.